The clone carrying this TCR beta chain appeared once. Its antigen is unidentified. Method: immunoSEQ multiplex PCR; TCRdb's copy keeps in-frame clones and lacks some. The sample has 55,000 to 65,000 clones, about 85% seen once; the top ten hold 3% to 4.5%. Trimming shortened V by 4 bases and J by 1 base, and 10 bases separated the two germline ends. CDR3 length: 14 residues. Per germline, CDR1 ENHRY and CDR2 SYGVKD. This sample is part of a study of OX40 agonist ivuxolimab in advanced cancers. Across the whole study: The dose-escalation cohort was just under 85% male, with a mean age of around 54 years, ranging about 20 to 85.

General study results and limits: Low normalized T-cell clonal expansion was additionally recorded for some nonresponders. At doses 0.1 to 3.0 mg/kg, CD4+ and CD8+ clones expanded.

This clonotype was obtained from an adult with an advanced solid tumor such as melanoma, head and neck, liver or kidney cancer. The specimen comprised CD4+ or CD8+ T cells sorted from blood, sampled in a trial of the OX40 agonist ivuxolimab. The chain carries TRBV10-3 and TRBJ2-5; D is ambiguous. The CDR3: CAISVGRTQETQYF. CDR3 DNA: TGTGCCATCAGTGTAGGCCGGACCCAAGAGACCCAGTACTTC.